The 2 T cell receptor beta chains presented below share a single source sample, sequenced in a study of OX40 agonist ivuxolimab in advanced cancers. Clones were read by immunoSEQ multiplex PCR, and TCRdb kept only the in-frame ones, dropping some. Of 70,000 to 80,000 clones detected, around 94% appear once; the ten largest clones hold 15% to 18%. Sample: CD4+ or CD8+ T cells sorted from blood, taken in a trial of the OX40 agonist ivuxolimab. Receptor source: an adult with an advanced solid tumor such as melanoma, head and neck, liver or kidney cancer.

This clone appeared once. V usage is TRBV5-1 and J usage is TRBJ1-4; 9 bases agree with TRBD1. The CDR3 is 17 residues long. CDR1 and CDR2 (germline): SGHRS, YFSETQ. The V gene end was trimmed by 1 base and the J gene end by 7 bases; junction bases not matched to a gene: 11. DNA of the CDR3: TGCGCCAGCAGCTTGAGTCTGCGGGACAGGGTCGGTGAAAAACTGTTTTTT. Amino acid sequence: CASSLSLRDRVGEKLFF.

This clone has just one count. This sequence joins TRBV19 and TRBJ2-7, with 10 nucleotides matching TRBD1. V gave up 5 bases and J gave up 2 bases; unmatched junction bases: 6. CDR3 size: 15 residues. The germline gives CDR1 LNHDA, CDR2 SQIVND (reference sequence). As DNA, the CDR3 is TGTGCCAGTAGTCTACCGGGACAGGGGACCTACGAGCAGTACTTC. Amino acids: CASSLPGQGTYEQYF. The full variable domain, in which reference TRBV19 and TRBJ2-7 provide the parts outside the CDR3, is DGGITQSPKYLFRKEGQNVTLSCEQNLNHDAMYWYRQDPGQGLRLIYYSQIVNDFQKGDIAEGYSVSREKKESFPLTVTSAQKNPTAFYLCASSLPGQGTYEQYFGPGTRLTVT.